This TCR beta chain was sequenced in a study of T cell repertoires in cytomegalovirus infection (dated by TCRdb to the late 2010s). Background for the entire study: Donor HLA type was relevant to the analysis, because carriage of CMV infection together with the matching HLA type was indicated by public TCR beta signatures. The study at large found these results: In both this cohort and an independent cohort of over 350 donors, the cumulative frequency of public TCR beta family members distinguished carriers of CMV infection plus the relevant HLA type. The ex vivo response was dominated by HLA-C-restricted CMV-specific TCR beta clonotypes, which also provided the single most frequent clonotype in two of eight donors.

Many counts were recorded for this clonotype. Its antigen remains unidentified. The input lacks base qualities; no much larger clone sits a single base away. Sequencing relied on an Illumina HiSeq 1500. TCRdb trimmed the raw reads at Q25, called clones with MiXCR and kept productive beta chains. CDR3 protein duplicates are merged, each entry listing the most common genes and DNA. This sample gives 57,000 or so distinct CDR3 sequences in total; roughly a third of them show up just once. The biggest ten clones account for roughly 70% of the sample. For CDR1 and CDR2, the germline V gene lists MGHRA and YSYEKL. V and J are trimmed by 0 bases and 3 bases, and the gene matches miss 7 bases of the junction. From the cysteine through the phenylalanine, the CDR3 covers 16 amino acids. The read is trimmed to its CDR3 DNA, 48 bases read in frame from base 1.

The source is a human donor in good health (CMV status not recorded). Some clones in this sample may be carry-over from other donors' samples. The chain couples TRBV4-1 to TRBJ2-7; 8 junctional bases match TRBD2. Sequencing input: PBMCs, sequenced either directly or after in vitro stimulation (not recorded which). Read as DNA, the sequence is TGCGCCAGCAGCCAAGACCCTCGGGAGGGGAACTACGAGCAGTACTTC. Translation gives CASSQDPREGNYEQYF.